Presented here are 5 T cell receptor beta chains from one specimen sequenced in a study of blood T cell repertoires in COVID-19. Data came from immunoSEQ multiplex PCR; TCRdb stores just in-frame clones and leaves some out. The sample lists 90,000 to 110,000 clones; 75% to 85% were seen once. Input material: peripheral blood. The source of these receptors is a woman aged 65 to 85 with acute or convalescent COVID-19.

This chain uses TRBV5-1 with TRBJ2-2; TRBD2 might be the D (6 bases). Trimming cost V 4 bases and J 4 bases, with 11 bases left between them. CDR3 length equals 14 residues. Germline V CDR1 and CDR2: SGHRS, YFSETQ. CDR3: CASSLGTFTGELFF. The CDR3 DNA reads as TGCGCCAGCAGCCTAGGGACTTTCACCGGGGAGCTGTTTTTT.

The V gene is TRBV7-2, the J gene TRBJ2-7; tentative D call: TRBD2 (6 bases). V was pared by 4 bases and J by 6 bases, with 16 bases between. This CDR3 comprises 14 residues. Germline CDR1 reads SGHTA; CDR2 reads FQGNSA. Here the CDR3 reads CASSSAGTVGEQYF. CDR3 nucleotides: TGTGCCAGCAGCTCGGCCGGGACTGTCGGCGAGCAGTACTTC.

Concerning this clone itself: The identical CDR3 is also encoded by other nucleotide sequences in the sample. This chain links TRBV7-2 with TRBJ2-7; possibly TRBD2 for D (6 bases). V lost 1 base to trimming and J lost 1 base, with 8 bases between them. This CDR3 spans 14 amino acids. CDR1 SGHTA and CDR2 FQGNSA come from the germline V gene. The CDR3 spells CASSLGGASYEQYF. CDR3 nucleotide sequence: TGTGCCAGCAGCTTAGGCGGGGCATCCTACGAGCAGTACTTC.

The rearrangement uses TRBV20-1 and TRBJ1-1; 7 bases are a match to TRBD1. V dropped 4 bases and J dropped 11; count of bases not matched to a gene: 7. There are 11 residues in the CDR3. Germline V gene sequence: CDR1 DFQATT, CDR2 SNEGSKA (reference sequence). The CDR3 loop is CSATPDRSAFF. The CDR3 DNA reads TGCAGTGCTACACCGGACAGGAGCGCTTTCTTT.

The gene calls are TRBV19 and TRBJ1-1; D might be TRBD1 (5 bases). The CDR3 consists of 15 residues. Germline lookup yields CDR1 LNHDA and CDR2 SQIVND (reference sequence). V was pared by 7 bases and J by 3 bases, with 18 bases between. CDR3 protein: CASKLQQGVDTEAFF. The DNA of the CDR3 is TGTGCCAGTAAATTACAGCAGGGTGTCGACACTGAAGCTTTCTTT.